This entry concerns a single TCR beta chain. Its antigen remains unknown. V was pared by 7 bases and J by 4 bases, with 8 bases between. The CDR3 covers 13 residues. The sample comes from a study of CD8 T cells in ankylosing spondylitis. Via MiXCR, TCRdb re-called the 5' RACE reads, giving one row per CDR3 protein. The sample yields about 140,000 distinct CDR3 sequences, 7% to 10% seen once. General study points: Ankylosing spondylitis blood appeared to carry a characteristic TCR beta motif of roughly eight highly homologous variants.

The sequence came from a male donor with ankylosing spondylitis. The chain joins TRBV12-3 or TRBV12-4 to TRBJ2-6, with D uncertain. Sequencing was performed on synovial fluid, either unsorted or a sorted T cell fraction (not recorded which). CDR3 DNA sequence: TGTGCCAGCACCCTCTCCGGGGCCAACGTCCTGACTTTC. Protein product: CASTLSGANVLTF.